These 12 T cell receptor beta chains were sequenced from one sample in a study of T cells in Graves' hyperthyroidism and ophthalmopathy. TCR beta CDR3 regions were amplified from RNA. TCR CDR3 underwent first-round RT-PCR with the HTBI primer set. One entry per CDR3 protein, called by TCRdb with MiXCR from the multiplex PCR reads. The profile shows roughly 640,000 distinct CDR3 sequences, more than 15% of them singletons. Sequenced material: blood. The receptors come from a woman in her thirties or forties with Graves' ophthalmopathy.

This sequence joins TRBV11-2 and TRBJ2-7; TRBD2 matches at 14 bases. This CDR3 is 15 amino acids long. CDR1 and CDR2 from the germline V gene are SGHAT and FQNNGV. Trimming took 5 bases from V and 5 from J; bases not matched to a gene: 5. This chain's CDR3 is CASSQGLAGAHEQYF. CDR3 DNA sequence: TGTGCCAGCAGCCAGGGACTAGCGGGAGCCCACGAGCAGTACTTC.

The chain joins TRBV6-5 to TRBJ2-1; 7 bases are a match to TRBD2. The CDR3 has 15 residues. Germline-derived CDR1 and CDR2 are MNHEY and SVGAGI. Unmatched junction bases numbered 9, after V lost 2 bases and J lost 8 bases. This chain's CDR3 is CASSYREGRHDEQFF. CDR3 DNA sequence: TGTGCCAGCAGTTACAGGGAGGGCCGTCACGATGAGCAGTTCTTC.

The chain joins TRBV20-1 to TRBJ2-3; tentative D call: TRBD2 (5 bases). The CDR3 consists of 16 residues. The V and J ends lost 5 bases and 3 bases respectively, with 21 bases between them. From germline, CDR1 is DFQATT and CDR2 SNEGSKA (reference sequence). This CDR3 is CSAFTLKLDETDTQYF. CDR3 sequence (DNA): TGCAGTGCTTTCACATTGAAACTAGACGAGACAGATACGCAGTATTTT.

Details on this clonotype: A read error is possible here, since a much larger clone lies one base away. The chain joins TRBV7-9 to TRBJ2-3; 11 positions agree with TRBD2. The CDR3 is 15 residues long. Germline V gene data show CDR1 as SEHNR and CDR2 as FQNEAQ (reference sequence). J gave up 5 bases and V 4 bases, and 5 bases lay outside the gene matches. The CDR3 coding sequence is TGTGCCAGCAGCTCGACTAGCGGGGCTGGAGATACGCAGTATTTT. It encodes CASSSTSGAGDTQYF.

This clonotype was observed many times. The gene calls are TRBV3-1 and TRBJ2-1, with 9 bases lining up with TRBD2. V trimming: 0 bases; J trimming: 4 bases; junction bases outside the gene matches: 4. The germline V gene has CDR1 LGHDT and CDR2 YNNKEL (reference sequence). The CDR3 has 16 residues. In nucleotides, the CDR3 is TGTGCCAGCAGCCAAGATAGCGGGGGATTTTACAATGAGCAGTTCTTC. It codes for CASSQDSGGFYNEQFF.

V gene TRBV5-6 combines with J gene TRBJ2-5, with D possibly being TRBD1 or TRBD2 (7 bases each). Trimming cost V 6 bases and J 5 bases, with 26 bases left between them. The CDR3 runs to 17 residues. Germline CDR1 and CDR2: SGHDT and YYEEEE. The CDR3 protein is CASTLSGGRGGLETQYF. DNA for the CDR3: TGTGCCAGCACCCTGTCTGGGGGCAGGGGGGGTTTGGAGACCCAGTACTTC.

This clonotype was found many times. The chain uses TRBV30 and TRBJ1-1; D remains ambiguous. This CDR3 has 11 residues. Trimming took off 3 bases at V and 7 bases at J, with 9 bases between the two ends. Germline V CDR1 and CDR2: GTSNPN, SVGIG (reference sequence). This chain's CDR3 is CAWSVAFEAFF. In DNA, the CDR3 is TGTGCCTGGAGCGTGGCCTTTGAAGCTTTCTTT.

This clonotype came up a few times. This chain joins TRBV6-1 and TRBJ1-4, with 9 bases lining up with TRBD1. In germline, CDR1 is MNHNS, CDR2 SASEGT. CDR3 length: 17 amino acids. The trim removed 4 bases at V and 0 bases at J, leaving 6 bases unmatched. For the CDR3, the DNA is TGTGCCAGCAGTGTACAGGGGGCTGGGGCAACTAATGAAAAACTGTTTTTT. It translates to CASSVQGAGATNEKLFF.

The table lists this clonotype with a few counts. V and J are TRBV2 and TRBJ2-2; the D is unclear. Germline V gene lookup returns CDR1 SNHLY and CDR2 FYNNEI. Trimming took off 3 bases at V and 6 bases at J, with 14 bases between the two ends. The CDR3 has 15 amino acids. The CDR3 loop is CASSEDGPISGELFF. DNA for the CDR3: TGTGCCAGCAGTGAGGATGGTCCGATCTCCGGGGAGCTGTTTTTT.

The CDR3 sequence: CATSSGTGGRAFF. CDR3 nucleotide sequence: TGTGCCACCAGCTCTGGGACAGGGGGCCGTGCTTTCTTT. This chain joins TRBV15 and TRBJ1-1, with 12 positions matching TRBD1. Germline loops: CDR1 LNHNV, CDR2 YYDKDF (reference sequence). V lost 5 bases to trimming and J lost 11 bases; unmatched junction nucleotides: 6. The CDR3 is 13 residues long.

This clonotype was seen repeatedly, ten times or more. This rearrangement joins TRBV7-6 to TRBJ1-1; 8 nucleotides match TRBD1. V was clipped by 5 bases and J by 4 bases; unmatched bases: 9. This CDR3 region has 15 residues. Germline values: CDR1 SGHVS, CDR2 FNYEAQ. The CDR3 reads CASSAGGRGTTEAFF. The CDR3 bases are TGTGCCAGCAGCGCAGGGGGCAGGGGGACCACTGAAGCTTTCTTT. The full variable domain, with the rest looked up from reference TRBV7-6 and TRBJ1-1, is GAGVSQSPRYKVTKRGQDVALRCDPISGHVSLYWYRQALGQGPEFLTYFNYEAQQDKSGLPNDRFSAERPEGSISTLTIQRTEQRDSAMYRCASSAGGRGTTEAFFGQGTRLTVV.

This clonotype was recorded a few times. The gene calls are TRBV30 and TRBJ2-7; tentatively, D is TRBD1 (6 bases). Germline CDR1 reads GTSNPN; CDR2 reads SVGIG (reference sequence). This CDR3 spans 13 amino acids. Trimming shortened V by 6 bases and J by 2 bases, and 14 bases separated the two germline ends. This CDR3 is CACLTGSPYEQYF. CDR3 bases: TGTGCCTGTTTGACAGGAAGCCCCTACGAGCAGTACTTC.